The TCR beta chain described here comes from a study of molecular identifiers for immune sequencing clone quantification. Overall study results and limits: In cases of identical TCR molecules sharing a barcode, highly expanded clone sizes could be underestimated. Clonotypes surpassing 20 RNA copies contained over 99% of effector molecules, versus under 1% in naive cells.

This clonotype has a count of ten or more. As yet, its antigen is unknown. Listed TCR primers and previously described methods were used for bulk TCR libraries. TCRdb re-called the PCR reads through MiXCR, storing one row per CDR3 protein. The sample lists 85,000 to 90,000 distinct CDR3 sequences; under 20% were seen once. Naive CD8 T cells were sorted as CD8+CD4-CCR7+CD45RA+. Germline V gives CDR1 SGHVS, CDR2 FNYEAQ. CDR3 length: 13 residues. Trimming pared 0 bases from V and 6 bases from J, leaving 6 bases between. The sequenced sample consisted of naive CD8+ T cells from blood, with Jurkat cell RNA spiked in. The subset is: FACS-sorted CD8+CD4-CCR7+CD45RA+ naive T cells. The chain joins TRBV7-6 to TRBJ1-5; no clear D. The origin of this receptor is a human donor in good health. Some libraries in this study had Jurkat cell RNA spiked in. As DNA, the CDR3 is TGTGCCAGCAGCTTAGCGGATGGTCAGCCCCAGCATTTT. Amino acid sequence: CASSLADGQPQHF.